The T cell receptor (beta chain) under discussion was sequenced for a study of lymphopenia after photon versus proton radiotherapy. On this clone itself: Its cognate antigen is unknown.

Broader study findings: Relative stability marked proton patients; photon patients lost diversity and naive cells. Post-nadir TCR diversity decline inversely tracked overall survival among those who died.

Trimming removed 1 base from V and 3 bases from J; junction bases left unmatched: 12. This CDR3 contains 18 residues. CDR1 MDHEN and CDR2 SYDVKM come from the germline V gene. Assay used: immunoSEQ multiplex PCR; TCRdb lists only in-frame clones, some missing. The table has about 160,000 clones, 88% seen once. The material was peripheral blood, obtained from a patient treated with photon-based radiotherapy. The J gene is TRBJ1-5, the V gene TRBV28; TRBD1 agrees at 7 bases. This clonotype was obtained from a man aged 50-59 years with gastric cancer. CDR3 amino acids: CASSLSGSGTANNQPQHF. For the CDR3, the DNA is TGTGCCAGCAGTTTATCGGGGAGCGGGACAGCCAACAATCAGCCCCAGCATTTT.